This T cell receptor beta chain is drawn from a study of blood T cell repertoires in COVID-19. About the research overall: The United States, Italy and Spain supplied acute and convalescent COVID-19 samples. T cells, B-cell-depleted T cells, or PBMCs supplied cDNA or gDNA.

In germline, CDR1 is MDHEN, CDR2 SYDVKM. The ends were cut back, 11 bases at V and 5 bases at J, with 15 bases in the middle. The CDR3 has 12 residues. Sequencing used immunoSEQ multiplex PCR; TCRdb keeps in-frame clones, though not all of them. The sample lists roughly 38,000 clones; around 81% were seen once. The chain joins TRBV28 to TRBJ1-1, with a tentative D call TRBD1 (6 bases). Sequencing was performed on peripheral blood. The clonotype originates from a man aged 35-49 years with active or convalescent COVID-19. Here the CDR3 DNA reads TGTGCCTCCAAAACAGGGCAAACTGAAGCTTTCTTT. It is translated as CASKTGQTEAFF. Full variable domain (missing parts from reference TRBV28 and TRBJ1-1): DVKVTQSSRYLVKRTGEKVFLECVQDMDHENMFWYRQDPGLGLRLIYFSYDVKMKEKGDIPEGYSVSREKKERFSLILESASTNQTSMYLCASKTGQTEAFFGQGTRLTVV.